The 27 T cell receptor beta chains given below trace back to one sample, sequenced in a study of blood T cell repertoires in COVID-19. Sequencing used immunoSEQ multiplex PCR; TCRdb keeps in-frame clones, though not all of them. The data show roughly 100,000 clones, with roughly 86% seen just once and about 15% held by the top ten. The specimen sequenced was peripheral blood. All receptors come from a human donor in a cohort sampled during active COVID-19.

The chain carries TRBV7-2 and TRBJ1-2; 10 nucleotides match TRBD1. The CDR3 is 15 amino acids. The V gene's germline CDR1 is SGHTA and CDR2 FQGNSA. Unmatched junction bases numbered 8, after V lost 5 bases and J lost 5 bases. The CDR3, as DNA: TGTGCCAGCAGCCAGAGTCGGGACAGGGGATATGGCTACACCTTC. Protein product: CASSQSRDRGYGYTF.

The V gene is TRBV9, the J gene TRBJ2-7, with D tentatively TRBD1 (5 bases). The CDR3 length is 12 residues. Germline CDR1 reads SGDLS; CDR2 reads YYNGEE. V was shortened by 4 bases and J by 3 bases, with 8 bases between the two germline ends. CDR3 nucleotide sequence: TGTGCCAGCAGCAGCAGGGACTACGAGCAGTACTTC. This encodes CASSSRDYEQYF.

This clone was picked up a small number of times. This chain joins TRBV10-3 and TRBJ1-5; D is uncertain. Germline V lookup: CDR1 ENHRY, CDR2 SYGVKD. CDR3 length: 13 residues. V lost 6 bases, J lost 2 bases, and 8 bases lay in between. The CDR3 region is CAISPEGNQPQHF. CDR3 DNA: TGTGCCATCAGCCCCGAGGGCAATCAGCCCCAGCATTTT.

The V gene is TRBV6-2 or TRBV6-3, the J gene TRBJ2-6; TRBD2 matches at 12 bases. This CDR3 is 19 amino acids long. With 4 bases clipped from V and 4 bases from J, the junction kept 11 bases outside the gene matches. Germline CDR1 MNHEY, CDR2 SVGEGT. The CDR3 coding sequence is TGTGCCAGCAGTTTTAGGACTAGCGGGGCCGAAGGGGGGGCCAACGTCCTGACTTTC. It codes for CASSFRTSGAEGGANVLTF.

J is TRBJ1-2 and V is TRBV6-1, with D perhaps TRBD1 (5 bases). Trimming removed 3 bases from V and 4 bases from J, with 12 bases in between. The CDR3 has 14 residues. Germline lookup yields CDR1 MNHNS and CDR2 SASEGT. The CDR3 coding sequence is TGTGCCAGCAGTGAGCGTGGGGGGACCTATGGCTACACCTTC. Translation gives CASSERGGTYGYTF.

In nucleotides, the CDR3 is TGTGCCAGCAGCCAAGTTCCTAGGGGGGGCATTCAGTACTTC. This gives the protein CASSQVPRGGIQYF. The chain is built from TRBV3-1 (or the pseudogene TRBV3-2) and TRBJ2-4, with D possibly TRBD2 on 7 matching bases. V was cut by 1 base and J by 9 bases, with 13 bases left in between. This CDR3 is 14 amino acids long. Germline assignment: CDR1 LGHDT and CDR2 YNNKEL (reference sequence).

The CDR3 loop is CASSETWRERAFF. The CDR3 nucleotides read TGTGCCAGCAGTGAAACGTGGAGGGAAAGAGCTTTCTTT. The chain has TRBV6-1 and TRBJ1-1; D is ambiguous. V gave up 2 bases and J gave up 10 bases, with 14 bases separating them. Germline assignment: CDR1 MNHNS and CDR2 SASEGT. The CDR3 has 13 residues.

The gene calls are TRBV4-2 and TRBJ2-1, with D perhaps TRBD2 (6 bases). This CDR3 region has 16 residues. Trimming removed 4 bases at V and 3 bases at J, with 16 bases between. Looked up from germline, CDR1 is LGHNA and CDR2 is YNFKEQ. The CDR3 loop is CASSLRSGEVYNEQFF. In nucleotides, the CDR3 is TGTGCCAGCAGCCTAAGATCGGGGGAGGTCTACAATGAGCAGTTCTTC.

Concerning this clone itself: The same CDR3 arises from other DNA sequences in this sample as well. The V call is TRBV30, the J call TRBJ1-5; the D gene is possibly TRBD1 (6 bases). Germline loops: CDR1 GTSNPN, CDR2 SVGIG (reference sequence). This CDR3 is built from 14 residues. V gave up 3 bases and J gave up 3 bases, with 12 bases separating them. The CDR3 sequence: CAWSTGSSNQPQHF. The CDR3 region has the DNA TGTGCCTGGAGCACAGGGTCCTCCAATCAGCCCCAGCATTTT.

V is TRBV10-3 and J is TRBJ1-1, with D possibly being TRBD1 (5 bases). Trimming took 10 bases from V and 2 from J, leaving 14 bases between them. Germline CDR1 is ENHRY and CDR2 is SYGVKD. This CDR3 has 13 amino acids. The CDR3: CATGIDSNTEAFF. As DNA, the CDR3 is TGTGCCACCGGAATCGACAGTAACACTGAAGCTTTCTTT.

The chain links TRBV2 to TRBJ1-1; D gene ambiguous. The CDR3 sequence is 14 residues long. V was pared by 6 bases and J by 3 bases, with 14 bases between. Germline CDR1 and CDR2: SNHLY and FYNNEI. The CDR3 is CASSLKTGHTEAFF. CDR3 nucleotide sequence: TGTGCCAGCAGCCTAAAGACGGGTCACACTGAAGCTTTCTTT.

J is TRBJ1-4 and V is TRBV4-3; D remains unclear. V was clipped by 0 bases and J by 0 bases, with 14 bases between them. CDR1 and CDR2 from the germline V gene are LGHNA and YSLEER. This CDR3 region has 18 residues. CDR3 sequence (DNA): TGCGCCAGCAGCCAAGATCCCCCCCCTCCTGCAACTAATGAAAAACTGTTTTTT. Translated, it gives CASSQDPPPPATNEKLFF.

J is TRBJ1-2 and V is TRBV11-2; 7 bases line up with TRBD1. The length of the CDR3 is 14 residues. The germline V gene encodes CDR1 SGHAT and CDR2 FQNNGV. V lost 5 bases, J lost 4 bases, and 7 bases stayed unmatched. In nucleotides, the CDR3 is TGTGCCAGCAGCCGGACAGGAGGCAGCTATGGCTACACCTTC. Protein product: CASSRTGGSYGYTF.

This chain links TRBV6-6 with TRBJ1-6; no definite D call. The CDR3 loop spans 13 amino acids. Germline V gene data show CDR1 as MNHNY and CDR2 as SVGAGI (reference sequence). Trimming removed 8 bases from V and 5 bases from J, with 10 bases in between. The DNA for the CDR3 is TGTGCCAGCGAGAGGGTTGATAATTCACCCCTCCACTTT. This sequence encodes CASERVDNSPLHF.

CDR3 bases: TGTGCCAGCAGCCCCCCCCGGGGGAACTATGGCTACACCTTC. It specifies CASSPPRGNYGYTF. The rearrangement uses TRBV7-2 and TRBJ1-2, with a tentative D call TRBD1 (5 bases). Germline lookup yields CDR1 SGHTA and CDR2 FQGNSA. V lost 5 bases to trimming and J lost 2 bases, with 12 bases between them. The CDR3 has 14 residues.

The CDR3 reads CASSFNPPAGLRQETQYF. The CDR3 coding sequence is TGTGCCAGCAGCTTTAACCCTCCCGCGGGACTTCGCCAAGAGACCCAGTACTTC. The gene calls are TRBV7-2 and TRBJ2-5, with D possibly being TRBD2 (6 bases). The CDR3 length is 18 residues. Trimming took off 3 bases at V and 1 base at J, with 21 bases between the two ends. Germline values: CDR1 SGHTA, CDR2 FQGNSA.

The chain is built from TRBV10-3 and TRBJ2-5; TRBD2 is a possible D gene (7 bases). The CDR3 loop spans 15 amino acids. The germline CDR1 and CDR2 sequences are ENHRY and SYGVKD. V was clipped by 8 bases and J by 3 bases, with 19 bases between them. In nucleotides, the CDR3 is TGTGCCATCGGAGAGGGGGGGACCGGTAAAGAGACCCAGTACTTC. Protein: CAIGEGGTGKETQYF.

V and J are TRBV12-3 or TRBV12-4 and TRBJ2-2; D possibly corresponds to TRBD2 (6 bases). The length of the CDR3 is 12 residues. V dropped 7 bases and J dropped 7 bases, with 10 bases sitting between them. CDR3 sequence reads: CASTWGDGELFF. DNA of the CDR3: TGTGCCAGCACCTGGGGGGACGGGGAGCTGTTTTTT.

This clone has a handful of counts. The chain couples TRBV5-1 to TRBJ2-7; D perhaps matches TRBD1 (6 bases). The CDR3 consists of 15 residues. Germline CDR1 reads SGHRS; CDR2 reads YFSETQ. Trimming shortened V by 1 base and J by 0 bases, and 11 bases separated the two germline ends. CDR3 amino acids: CASSLNSGASYEQYF. The CDR3, as DNA: TGCGCCAGCAGCTTGAATTCAGGGGCCTCCTACGAGCAGTACTTC. The whole variable domain, remainder taken from reference TRBV5-1 and TRBJ2-7, is KAGVTQTPRYLIKTRGQQVTLSCSPISGHRSVSWYQQTPGQGLQFLFEYFSETQRNKGNFPGRFSGRQFSNSRSEMNVSTLELGDSALYLCASSLNSGASYEQYFGPGTRLTVT.

This rearrangement joins TRBV5-1 to TRBJ1-2; 7 nucleotides line up with TRBD1. V shed 5 bases, J shed 6 bases, and the junction held 10 bases outside the gene matches. This CDR3 has 14 amino acids. In germline, CDR1 is SGHRS, CDR2 YFSETQ. CDR3 nucleotides: TGCGCCAGCAGAAACCCCAGGGGGTGGGATGGCTACACCTTC. Protein: CASRNPRGWDGYTF. Full variable domain (outside the CDR3, taken from reference TRBV5-1 and TRBJ1-2): KAGVTQTPRYLIKTRGQQVTLSCSPISGHRSVSWYQQTPGQGLQFLFEYFSETQRNKGNFPGRFSGRQFSNSRSEMNVSTLELGDSALYLCASRNPRGWDGYTFGSGTRLTVV.

In its sample, this clone was seen once. The chain's CDR3 is CASSTGLAGVDTQYF. As DNA, the CDR3 is TGTGCCAGCAGTACCGGACTAGCGGGGGTGGATACGCAGTATTTT. The chain uses TRBV2 and TRBJ2-3, with TRBD2 identical over 13 bases. The germline V gene has CDR1 SNHLY and CDR2 FYNNEI. CDR3 length: 15 residues. With 5 bases clipped from V and 6 bases from J, the junction kept 5 bases outside the gene matches.

This chain connects TRBV27 to TRBJ1-5; TRBD1 matches at 9 bases. The CDR3 consists of 17 residues. Germline V gene data show CDR1 as MNHEY and CDR2 as SMNVEV (reference sequence). Unmatched junction bases numbered 7, after V lost 2 bases and J lost 2 bases. The CDR3 sequence: CASSLGGWDRGNQPQHF. DNA for the CDR3: TGTGCCAGCAGTTTAGGCGGTTGGGACAGGGGCAATCAGCCCCAGCATTTT.

CDR3 in DNA: TGTGCCAGAAGCTTGATCGTTCGGACAGGGTGCTCCTACGAGCAGTACTTC. Protein: CARSLIVRTGCSYEQYF. The V gene is TRBV5-3, the J gene TRBJ2-7, with 8 bases aligning to TRBD1. TRBV5-3 is an ORF for which the function is uncertain. J lost 0 bases, V lost 1 base, and 9 bases had no gene match. The CDR3 runs 17 residues.

The chain employs TRBV2 and TRBJ2-3, with 8 bases fitting TRBD2. The germline V gene has CDR1 SNHLY and CDR2 FYNNEI. The V and J ends lost 5 bases and 4 bases, in that order; junction bases with no gene match: 5. The CDR3 is 14 amino acids. This chain's CDR3 is CASSQPGRADTQYF. As DNA, the CDR3 is TGTGCCAGCAGTCAGCCCGGGAGGGCAGATACGCAGTATTTT.

The chain recombines TRBV5-5 with TRBJ2-5; TRBD2 matches 7 bases. Trimming took 3 bases from V and 4 from J; bases not matched to a gene: 12. Germline CDR1 SGHKS, CDR2 YYEKEE (reference sequence). This CDR3 spans 16 amino acids. CDR3 nucleotide sequence: TGTGCCAGCAGCTCTCCCGGGGCTTGGGGGGGAGAGACCCAGTACTTC. Its protein is CASSSPGAWGGETQYF.

The chain employs TRBV6-5 and TRBJ1-2; TRBD1 might be the D (5 bases). This CDR3 contains 12 residues. The germline CDR1 and CDR2 sequences are MNHEY and SVGAGI. V was cut by 8 bases and J by 3 bases, with 10 bases left in between. The CDR3 coding sequence is TGTGCCAGCTTAGGGGTGGACTATGGCTACACCTTC. The encoded protein is CASLGVDYGYTF.

The DNA for the CDR3 is TGTGCCAGCAGCCCCCAGGGCTTGTTTGAAAACATTCAGTACTTC. The encoded protein is CASSPQGLFENIQYF. This chain joins TRBV3-1 (or the pseudogene TRBV3-2) and TRBJ2-4; tentative D call: TRBD1 (5 bases). The CDR3 has 15 amino acids. Trimming took 4 bases from V and 5 from J, leaving 15 bases between them. Germline V CDR1 and CDR2: LGHDT, YNNKEL (reference sequence).